Below, 16 T cell receptor beta chains from the same sample are listed, as sequenced in a study of graft-versus-host responses after intestinal transplantation. Libraries were prepared by immunoSEQ multiplex PCR; TCRdb keeps only in-frame clonotypes and omits some of them. Among tens of thousands of clones listed, roughly nine tenths were seen once. No cognate antigen is known for these TCRs. The starting material was unstimulated CD8+ T cells sorted from spleen or lymph node cells, obtained before intestinal transplant. The receptors derive from a human donor who received an intestinal transplant.

This chain uses TRBV28 with TRBJ1-3; a weak D match, TRBD1 (5 bases). In germline, CDR1 is MDHEN, CDR2 SYDVKM. V lost 4 bases and J 5 bases, leaving 12 bases between the germline ends. The CDR3 contains 14 residues. The CDR3 DNA is TGTGCCAGCAGTTCCACCCAGGGAAGAAACACCATATATTTT. Amino acid sequence: CASSSTQGRNTIYF.

The V and J genes are TRBV6-1 and TRBJ1-1, with TRBD1 matching 9 bases. This CDR3 is built from 13 residues. V lost 5 bases, J lost 5 bases, and 3 bases stayed unmatched. Germline V lookup: CDR1 MNHNS, CDR2 SASEGT. The CDR3 spells CASSPGQGTEAFF. For the CDR3, the DNA is TGTGCCAGCAGTCCCGGACAGGGGACTGAAGCTTTCTTT.

This chain uses TRBV11-2 with TRBJ2-3; the match to TRBD2 covers 7 bases. Trimming took 3 bases from V and 6 from J; bases not matched to a gene: 6. CDR1 and CDR2 (germline): SGHAT, FQNNGV. The CDR3 length is 14 residues. CDR3 residues: CASSLGGGSDTQYF. The CDR3 DNA reads as TGTGCCAGCAGCTTGGGCGGGGGATCGGATACGCAGTATTTT.

The gene calls are TRBV7-9 and TRBJ1-2; D remains unclear. The CDR3 covers 10 residues. Germline CDR1 reads SEHNR; CDR2 reads FQNEAQ (reference sequence). V shed 10 bases and J shed 4 bases, with 7 bases lying between them. In DNA form, the CDR3 reads TGTGCCACTAACCCCTATGGCTACACCTTC. This gives the protein CATNPYGYTF.

This chain links TRBV5-1 with TRBJ2-5; 13 nucleotides agree with TRBD2. With the DNA end fitting TRBJ2-7 better, the J assignment may be wrong. The germline V gene encodes CDR1 SGHRS and CDR2 YFSETQ. CDR3 length: 15 residues. CDR3 sequence: CASTVLAGGSYEQYF. The CDR3 region has the DNA TGCGCCAGCACCGTACTAGCGGGAGGGTCCTACGAGCAGTACTTC.

The chain links TRBV19 to TRBJ2-2, with D maybe TRBD2 (6 bases). V was trimmed by 8 bases and J by 6 bases, leaving 16 bases between them. Germline values: CDR1 LNHDA, CDR2 SQIVND (reference sequence). The CDR3 loop spans 14 amino acids. Written as DNA, the CDR3 is TGTGCCAGTTGCGGGACCCGAGGTCCCGGGGAGCTGTTTTTT. Protein product: CASCGTRGPGELFF. Full variable domain (remainder filled in from reference TRBV19 and TRBJ2-2): DGGITQSPKYLFRKEGQNVTLSCEQNLNHDAMYWYRQDPGQGLRLIYYSQIVNDFQKGDIAEGYSVSREKKESFPLTVTSAQKNPTAFYLCASCGTRGPGELFFGEGSRLTVL.

The chain has TRBV5-1 and TRBJ2-3; D is perhaps TRBD1 (5 bases). The CDR3 covers 14 residues. Per germline, CDR1 SGHRS and CDR2 YFSETQ. With 1 base removed from V and 1 base from J, the gap between germline ends came to 7 bases. As DNA, the CDR3 is TGCGCCAGCAGCTTGCTAGGGGGCACAGATACGCAGTATTTT. This gives the protein CASSLLGGTDTQYF.

This sequence joins TRBV7-9 and TRBJ2-5; D is possibly TRBD1 (6 bases). The V end lost 1 base, the J end lost 2 bases, and 11 bases lay between the germline ends. Germline V gives CDR1 SEHNR, CDR2 FQNEAQ (reference sequence). There are 15 residues in the CDR3. The CDR3 reads CASSLVKGVQETQYF. DNA of the CDR3: TGTGCCAGCAGCTTAGTCAAGGGGGTACAAGAGACCCAGTACTTC.

The chain carries TRBV9 and TRBJ1-1; D not certain. The germline V and J ends were trimmed by 4 bases and 0 bases, with 13 bases remaining between them. Germline V gene data show CDR1 as SGDLS and CDR2 as YYNGEE. The CDR3 sequence is 15 residues long. CDR3 bases: TGTGCCAGCAGCCCTCGACCGACTATGAACACTGAAGCTTTCTTT. Translation: CASSPRPTMNTEAFF.

This chain links TRBV9 with TRBJ1-2; 10 nucleotides line up with TRBD1. V trimming: 4 bases; J trimming: 7 bases; junction bases outside the gene matches: 7. The germline gives CDR1 SGDLS, CDR2 YYNGEE. This CDR3 has 14 residues. The CDR3 protein is CASSHDRGLSGYTF. The CDR3 region has the DNA TGTGCCAGCAGCCACGACAGGGGGCTTAGTGGCTACACCTTC.

This clone has a single count. This chain uses TRBV7-8 with TRBJ2-1; perhaps TRBD1 as D (5 bases). The length of the CDR3 is 12 residues. V was pared by 5 bases and J by 6 bases, with 8 bases between. Looked up from germline, CDR1 is SGHVS and CDR2 is FQNEAQ. The CDR3 spells CASSPQGNEQFF. CDR3 coding DNA: TGTGCCAGCAGCCCTCAGGGCAATGAGCAGTTCTTC.

The gene calls are TRBV19 and TRBJ2-3, with a possible D match to TRBD2 (5 bases). The CDR3 totals 13 residues. Trimming removed 8 bases at V and 6 bases at J, with 15 bases between. The germline CDR1 and CDR2 sequences are LNHDA and SQIVND (reference sequence). The CDR3 DNA is TGTGCCAGTGGCGGCGGGCCCGGGGATACGCAGTATTTT. Translated, it gives CASGGGPGDTQYF.

The chain joins TRBV5-1 to TRBJ2-7; 7 nucleotides agree with TRBD2. This CDR3 contains 14 residues. Germline V gene data show CDR1 as SGHRS and CDR2 as YFSETQ. Unmatched junction bases numbered 9, after V lost 4 bases and J lost 5 bases. CDR3 nucleotides: TGCGCCAGCAGCCTGCGGACTAGTTATGACGAGCAGTACTTC. Residues: CASSLRTSYDEQYF. Complete variable domain (other parts from reference TRBV5-1 and TRBJ2-7): KAGVTQTPRYLIKTRGQQVTLSCSPISGHRSVSWYQQTPGQGLQFLFEYFSETQRNKGNFPGRFSGRQFSNSRSEMNVSTLELGDSALYLCASSLRTSYDEQYFGPGTRLTVT.

This chain joins TRBV4-1 and TRBJ2-7; the match to TRBD2 covers 10 bases. V gave up 4 bases and J gave up 3 bases; unmatched junction bases: 6. Germline loops: CDR1 MGHRA, CDR2 YSYEKL. This CDR3 contains 15 residues. CDR3 sequence: CASSPGTSVGYEQYF. The CDR3, as DNA: TGCGCCAGCAGCCCTGGGACTAGCGTGGGCTACGAGCAGTACTTC.

The V call is TRBV6-1, the J call TRBJ1-1; D is possibly TRBD1 (5 bases). Germline lookup yields CDR1 MNHNS and CDR2 SASEGT. The CDR3 covers 14 residues. The V end was cut by 2 bases, the J end by 4 bases, with 11 bases between. The CDR3 here is CASSEKGAGTEAFF. For the CDR3, the DNA is TGTGCCAGCAGTGAAAAAGGGGCCGGCACTGAAGCTTTCTTT.

The rearrangement joins TRBV2 to TRBJ2-1, with a possible D match to TRBD1 (6 bases). Trimming took 6 bases from V and 7 from J, leaving 13 bases between them. The CDR3 has 13 residues. Germline CDR1 SNHLY, CDR2 FYNNEI. The CDR3 reads CASREQGQNEQFF. The DNA of the CDR3 is TGTGCCAGCAGGGAGCAAGGACAGAATGAGCAGTTCTTC.